Listed below are T cell receptor beta chains from one sample, sequenced in a study of cytomegalovirus exposure and HLA in healthy donors. Measured with immunoSEQ multiplex PCR; TCRdb has only the in-frame clones, and not every one. The sample data list 150,000 or so clones. Sequenced sample: PBMCs. Every receptor here comes from a woman between 50 and 59 years old in good health and CMV-seronegative. The CDR3 runs from the conserved cysteine through the conserved F or W. A D gene is named only where the DNA matches it firmly.

j_call: TRBJ2-2
d_call: .
v_call: TRBV7-9
cdr3_aa: CASSLVSGELFF
cdr3_nt: TGTGCCAGCAGCTTAGTCTCCGGGGAGCTGTTTTTT

j_call: TRBJ2-1
d_call: .
v_call: TRBV7-6
cdr3_aa: CASSQIAASYNEQFF
cdr3_nt: TGTGCCAGCAGCCAAATAGCTGCTTCCTACAATGAGCAGTTCTTC

j_call: TRBJ2-5
d_call: .
v_call: TRBV9
cdr3_aa: CASSTAGQETQYF
cdr3_nt: TGTGCCAGCAGCACCGCGGGCCAAGAGACCCAGTACTTC

j_call: TRBJ2-7
d_call: TRBD1
v_call: TRBV5-4
cdr3_aa: CASSLAYRGRREQYF
cdr3_nt: TGTGCCAGCAGCTTGGCCTACAGGGGGCGCCGCGAGCAGTACTTC

j_call: TRBJ1-1
d_call: .
v_call: TRBV18
cdr3_aa: CASSPEAGGTEAFF
cdr3_nt: TGTGCCAGCTCACCCGAGGCGGGGGGCACTGAAGCTTTCTTT

j_call: TRBJ1-2
d_call: TRBD1
v_call: TRBV28
cdr3_aa: CASSLQFGQGIGYTF
cdr3_nt: TGTGCCAGCAGTTTACAGTTTGGACAGGGTATCGGCTACACCTTC

j_call: TRBJ2-1
d_call: TRBD1
v_call: TRBV6-4
cdr3_aa: CASSDSGQDGSQFF
cdr3_nt: TGTGCCAGCAGTGACTCTGGACAGGACGGGTCGCAGTTCTTC

j_call: TRBJ2-3
d_call: .
v_call: TRBV9
cdr3_aa: CASNSGSTDTQYF
cdr3_nt: TGTGCCAGCAATAGCGGCAGCACAGATACGCAGTATTTT

j_call: TRBJ2-7
d_call: TRBD1
v_call: TRBV5-1
cdr3_aa: CASSLEGTGYKDEQYF
cdr3_nt: TGCGCCAGCAGCTTGGAAGGGACAGGGTACAAGGACGAGCAGTACTTC

j_call: TRBJ2-7
d_call: TRBD1
v_call: TRBV28
cdr3_aa: CATSVTGDDEQYF
cdr3_nt: TGTGCCACCAGCGTAACAGGGGATGACGAGCAGTACTTC

j_call: TRBJ1-3
d_call: TRBD1
v_call: TRBV30
cdr3_aa: CAHEGASGNTIYF
cdr3_nt: TGTGCCCATGAGGGGGCCTCTGGAAACACCATATATTTT

j_call: TRBJ1-3
d_call: .
v_call: TRBV25-1
cdr3_aa: CASSEPGSGNTIYF
cdr3_nt: TGTGCCAGCAGTGAACCCGGGAGTGGAAACACCATATATTTT

j_call: TRBJ1-4
d_call: .
v_call: TRBV5-1
cdr3_aa: CASSVSPRVEKLFF
cdr3_nt: TGCGCCAGCAGCGTCAGTCCGCGGGTTGAAAAACTGTTTTTT

j_call: TRBJ2-7
d_call: .
v_call: TRBV18
cdr3_aa: CASSLGSPQFQYEQYF
cdr3_nt: TGTGCCAGCTCACTCGGTTCCCCCCAATTTCAATACGAGCAGTACTTC

j_call: TRBJ1-5
d_call: TRBD1
v_call: TRBV6-4
cdr3_aa: CASSDRGRNQPQHF
cdr3_nt: TGTGCCAGCAGTGACAGGGGGCGCAATCAGCCCCAGCATTTT

j_call: TRBJ1-5
d_call: .
v_call: TRBV27
cdr3_aa: CASRPFRDYSNQPQHF
cdr3_nt: TGTGCCAGCAGGCCATTCAGGGACTATAGCAATCAGCCCCAGCATTTT

j_call: TRBJ1-5
d_call: .
v_call: TRBV30
cdr3_aa: CAWSAGDSNQPQHF
cdr3_nt: TGTGCCTGGAGTGCAGGCGATAGCAATCAGCCCCAGCATTTT

j_call: TRBJ2-5
d_call: TRBD2
v_call: TRBV6-8
cdr3_aa: CASVTSPGLAGVRQETQYF
cdr3_nt: TGTGCCAGCGTCACGTCGCCCGGACTAGCGGGAGTGAGGCAAGAGACCCAGTACTTC

j_call: TRBJ2-2
d_call: TRBD2
v_call: TRBV9
cdr3_aa: CASSVGRSGGITKRTGELFF
cdr3_nt: TGTGCCAGCAGCGTAGGGAGGAGCGGGGGTATTACAAAGCGCACCGGGGAGCTGTTTTTT

j_call: TRBJ2-1
d_call: TRBD2
v_call: TRBV7-9
cdr3_aa: CASSLAREELAGLGEQFF
cdr3_nt: TGTGCCAGCAGCTTAGCGAGGGAAGAACTAGCGGGGTTGGGTGAGCAGTTCTTC

j_call: TRBJ1-2
d_call: TRBD1
v_call: TRBV6-6
cdr3_aa: CASSYSDRGNYGYTF
cdr3_nt: TGTGCCAGCAGTTACTCCGACAGGGGGAACTATGGCTACACCTTC

j_call: TRBJ2-3
d_call: TRBD2
v_call: TRBV5-4
cdr3_aa: CASSLAGAGLTNTQYF
cdr3_nt: TGTGCCAGCTCACTAGCGGGAGCGGGTCTCACAAATACGCAGTATTTT

j_call: TRBJ1-1
d_call: .
v_call: TRBV5-1
cdr3_aa: CASSPWSGKNTEAFF
cdr3_nt: TGCGCCAGCAGCCCGTGGAGCGGGAAGAACACTGAAGCTTTCTTT

j_call: TRBJ1-6
d_call: .
v_call: TRBV7-2
cdr3_aa: CASSTLGGNSPLHF
cdr3_nt: TGTGCCAGCAGCACATTGGGGGGGAATTCACCCCTCCACTTT

j_call: TRBJ2-7
d_call: .
v_call: TRBV2
cdr3_aa: CASSEDRLLEQYF
cdr3_nt: TGTGCCAGCAGTGAAGATCGACTCCTGGAGCAGTACTTC

j_call: TRBJ1-1
d_call: .
v_call: TRBV28
cdr3_aa: CASTLAAEGPEAFF
cdr3_nt: TGTGCCAGCACCCTCGCTGCGGAAGGCCCTGAAGCTTTCTTT

j_call: TRBJ1-4
d_call: .
v_call: TRBV19
cdr3_aa: CASSIRDTAEKLFF
cdr3_nt: TGTGCCAGTAGTATAAGGGACACGGCTGAAAAACTGTTTTTT

j_call: TRBJ1-3
d_call: TRBD1
v_call: TRBV27
cdr3_aa: CASSGTAGNTIYF
cdr3_nt: TGTGCCAGCAGTGGGACAGCTGGAAACACCATATATTTT

j_call: TRBJ1-2
d_call: .
v_call: TRBV7-9
cdr3_aa: CASARARTEGNGYTF
cdr3_nt: TGTGCCAGCGCGCGAGCCCGGACGGAGGGAAATGGCTACACCTTC

j_call: TRBJ1-2
d_call: TRBD1
v_call: TRBV2
cdr3_aa: CASSVPRSGQEFYGYTF
cdr3_nt: TGTGCCAGCAGTGTTCCCCGCTCGGGACAGGAGTTTTATGGCTACACCTTC

j_call: TRBJ2-1
d_call: .
v_call: TRBV18
cdr3_aa: CASSPSRGSSYNEQFF
cdr3_nt: TGTGCCAGCTCACCTTCTCGGGGAAGTTCCTACAATGAGCAGTTCTTC

j_call: TRBJ2-7
d_call: TRBD2
v_call: TRBV11-2
cdr3_aa: CASTLRTSGSYEQYF
cdr3_nt: TGTGCCAGCACCCTGAGGACTAGCGGGAGCTACGAGCAGTACTTC

j_call: TRBJ2-5
d_call: TRBD2
v_call: TRBV30
cdr3_aa: CAWSQGGSWRETQYF
cdr3_nt: TGTGCCTGGAGTCAAGGCGGGAGCTGGAGAGAGACCCAGTACTTC

j_call: TRBJ2-7
d_call: .
v_call: TRBV12-5
cdr3_aa: CASATDTSPEQYF
cdr3_nt: TGTGCTAGTGCAACTGACACCTCCCCCGAGCAGTACTTC

j_call: TRBJ2-1
d_call: .
v_call: TRBV7-8
cdr3_aa: CASRPDLGLTPGSYNEQFF
cdr3_nt: TGTGCCAGCAGACCCGATCTGGGGCTTACTCCAGGGTCCTACAATGAGCAGTTCTTC

j_call: TRBJ1-2
d_call: .
v_call: TRBV18
cdr3_aa: CASSPTVNYGYTF
cdr3_nt: TGTGCCAGCTCCCCTACTGTTAACTATGGCTACACCTTC

j_call: TRBJ1-1
d_call: TRBD1
v_call: TRBV20-1
cdr3_aa: CSAPGGEAFF
cdr3_nt: TGCAGTGCGCCAGGGGGGGAAGCTTTCTTT

j_call: TRBJ2-1
d_call: TRBD2
v_call: TRBV5-1
cdr3_aa: CASSSYRGLADEQFF
cdr3_nt: TGCGCCAGCAGCTCCTACAGGGGACTAGCGGACGAGCAGTTCTTC

j_call: TRBJ1-1
d_call: TRBD1
v_call: TRBV5-4
cdr3_aa: CASSSTGGTEAFF
cdr3_nt: TGTGCCAGCAGCTCGACAGGGGGGACTGAAGCTTTCTTT

j_call: TRBJ2-5
d_call: .
v_call: TRBV15
cdr3_aa: CATSRVSGVETQYF
cdr3_nt: TGTGCCACCAGCAGAGTCTCGGGGGTTGAGACCCAGTACTTC

j_call: TRBJ1-3
d_call: TRBD1
v_call: TRBV7-3
cdr3_aa: CASSPRQGAGNTIYF
cdr3_nt: TGTGCCAGCAGCCCACGACAGGGGGCGGGAAACACCATATATTTT

j_call: TRBJ1-2
d_call: .
v_call: TRBV28
cdr3_aa: CASSPLGGLGYGYTF
cdr3_nt: TGTGCCAGCAGTCCCCTAGGCGGCCTGGGCTATGGCTACACCTTC

j_call: TRBJ2-7
d_call: .
v_call: TRBV5-5
cdr3_aa: CASSLGRQVYYEQYF
cdr3_nt: TGTGCCAGCAGCTTGGGCAGACAGGTATACTACGAGCAGTACTTC

j_call: TRBJ1-1
d_call: TRBD1
v_call: TRBV5-4
cdr3_aa: CASSSGQKLNTEAFF
cdr3_nt: TGTGCCAGCAGCTCGGGACAGAAGTTGAACACTGAAGCTTTCTTT

j_call: TRBJ1-2
d_call: TRBD1
v_call: TRBV2
cdr3_aa: CASRDGQGINYGYTF
cdr3_nt: TGTGCCAGCAGGGATGGACAGGGCATTAACTATGGCTACACCTTC

j_call: TRBJ2-1
d_call: TRBD2
v_call: TRBV19
cdr3_aa: CASSITSGGSYNEQFF
cdr3_nt: TGTGCCAGTAGTATAACTAGCGGGGGCTCCTACAATGAGCAGTTCTTC